This T cell receptor beta chain appears in the sequencing data of a study of T cells in Graves' hyperthyroidism and ophthalmopathy. This clonotype was counted between two and nine times. Its target is unknown. Study-level findings and limits: Ophthalmopathy got predicted by the model a median around six months before its onset. Most thyroid clonotypes that were expanded above 0.001 also turned up in blood.

Subjects aged 18 to 65 presented with newly diagnosed hyperthyroidism of less than 2 months' duration. Per germline, CDR1 SGHAT and CDR2 FQNNGV. The CDR3 is 15 residues long. Between the trimmed V and J ends, which lost 5 bases and 0 bases, there was a span of 13 bases. What was amplified from RNA transcripts were TCR beta CDR3 regions. The HTBI primer set drove a first-round RT-PCR of the TCR CDR3. TCRdb passed the multiplex PCR reads through MiXCR, listing each CDR3 protein once. The sample lists under 800,000 distinct CDR3 sequences; 14% were seen once. V and J are TRBV11-2 and TRBJ2-5, with TRBD2 as a possible D gene (5 bases). This clonotype was obtained from a woman aged 18-29 years with Graves' hyperthyroidism. Sequenced: blood. The CDR3 DNA reads TGTGCCAGCAGCGCGAGGGTGGCAGACCAAGAGACCCAGTACTTC. Its translation is CASSARVADQETQYF. The complete variable domain, with remaining parts taken from reference TRBV11-2 and TRBJ2-5, reads EAGVAQSPRYKIIEKRQSVAFWCNPISGHATLYWYQQILGQGPKLLIQFQNNGVVDDSQLPKDRFSAERLKGVDSTLKIQPAKLEDSAVYLCASSARVADQETQYFGPGTRLLVL.